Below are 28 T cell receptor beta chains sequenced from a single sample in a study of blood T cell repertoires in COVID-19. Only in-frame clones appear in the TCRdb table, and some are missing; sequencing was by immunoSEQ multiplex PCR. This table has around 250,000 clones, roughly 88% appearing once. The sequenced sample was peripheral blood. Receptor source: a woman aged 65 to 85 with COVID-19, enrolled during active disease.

The CDR3 nucleotides read TGTGCCAGCAGCCCTAAAGGACAGGGGGCAAGGGGAAACACCATATATTTT. Amino acids: CASSPKGQGARGNTIYF. The chain is built from TRBV5-6 and TRBJ1-3; TRBD1 agrees at 11 bases. CDR3 length: 17 amino acids. V shed 4 bases, J shed 4 bases, and the junction held 10 bases outside the gene matches. Per the germline V gene, CDR1 is SGHDT and CDR2 is YYEEEE.

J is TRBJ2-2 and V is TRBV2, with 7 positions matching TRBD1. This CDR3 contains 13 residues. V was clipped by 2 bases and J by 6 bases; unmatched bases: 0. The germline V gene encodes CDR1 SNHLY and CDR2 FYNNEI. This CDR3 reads CASSEQGAGELFF. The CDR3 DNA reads TGTGCCAGCAGTGAACAGGGGGCCGGGGAGCTGTTTTTT. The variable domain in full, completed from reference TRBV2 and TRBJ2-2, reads EPEVTQTPSHQVTQMGQEVILRCVPISNHLYFYWYRQILGQKVEFLVSFYNNEISEKSEIFDDQFSVERPDGSNFTLKIRSTKLEDSAMYFCASSEQGAGELFFGEGSRLTVL.

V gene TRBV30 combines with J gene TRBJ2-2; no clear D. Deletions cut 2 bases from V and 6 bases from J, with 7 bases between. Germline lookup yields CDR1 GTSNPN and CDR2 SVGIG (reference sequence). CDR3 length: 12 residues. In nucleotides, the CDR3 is TGTGCCTGGAGTTTCGCAGCCGGGGAGCTGTTTTTT. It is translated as CAWSFAAGELFF.

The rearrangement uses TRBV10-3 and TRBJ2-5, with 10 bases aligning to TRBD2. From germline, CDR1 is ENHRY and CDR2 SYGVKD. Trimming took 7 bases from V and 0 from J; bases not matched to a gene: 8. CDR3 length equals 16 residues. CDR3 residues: CAIKEASGRDQETQYF. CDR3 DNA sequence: TGTGCCATCAAAGAAGCTAGCGGGAGAGACCAAGAGACCCAGTACTTC.

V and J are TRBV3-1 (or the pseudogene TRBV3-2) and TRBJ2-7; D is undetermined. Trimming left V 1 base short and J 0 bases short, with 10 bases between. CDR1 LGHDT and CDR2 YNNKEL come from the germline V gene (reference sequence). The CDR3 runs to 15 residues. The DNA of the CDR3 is TGTGCCAGCAGCCAAGCCCCGAGCAACTCCTACGAGCAGTACTTC. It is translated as CASSQAPSNSYEQYF.

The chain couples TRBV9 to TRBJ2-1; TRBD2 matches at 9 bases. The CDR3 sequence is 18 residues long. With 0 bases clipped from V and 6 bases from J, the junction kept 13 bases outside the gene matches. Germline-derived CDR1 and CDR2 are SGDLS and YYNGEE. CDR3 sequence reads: CASSVVNSGGIWGNEQFF. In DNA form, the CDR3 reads TGTGCCAGCAGCGTAGTTAATAGCGGGGGTATATGGGGCAATGAGCAGTTCTTC.

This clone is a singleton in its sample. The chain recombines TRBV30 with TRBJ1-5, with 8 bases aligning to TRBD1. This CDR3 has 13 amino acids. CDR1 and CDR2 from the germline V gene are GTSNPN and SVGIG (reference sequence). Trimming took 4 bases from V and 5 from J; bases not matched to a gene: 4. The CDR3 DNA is TGTGCCTGGAAAAAACAGGGGGATCAGCCCCAGCATTTT. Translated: CAWKKQGDQPQHF.

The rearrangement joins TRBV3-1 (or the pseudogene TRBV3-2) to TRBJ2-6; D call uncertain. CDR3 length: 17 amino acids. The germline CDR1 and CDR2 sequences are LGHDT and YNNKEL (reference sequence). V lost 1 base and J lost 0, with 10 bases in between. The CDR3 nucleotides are TGTGCCAGCAGCCAAGGCCTGGTCAGCTCTGGGGCCAACGTCCTGACTTTC. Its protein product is CASSQGLVSSGANVLTF.

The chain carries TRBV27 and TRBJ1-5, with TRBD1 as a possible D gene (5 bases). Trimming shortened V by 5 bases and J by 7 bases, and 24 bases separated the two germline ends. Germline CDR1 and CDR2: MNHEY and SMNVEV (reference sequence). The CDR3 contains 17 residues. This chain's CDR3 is CASSTQPDSFLGQPQHF. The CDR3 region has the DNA TGTGCCAGCAGTACCCAGCCCGACAGTTTTTTGGGGCAGCCCCAGCATTTT.

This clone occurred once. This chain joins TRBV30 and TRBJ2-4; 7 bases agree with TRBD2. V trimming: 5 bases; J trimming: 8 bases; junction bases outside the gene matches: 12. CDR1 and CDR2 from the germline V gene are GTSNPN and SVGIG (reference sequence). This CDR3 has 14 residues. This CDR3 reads CAWGRAAGGDIQYF. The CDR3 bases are TGTGCCTGGGGCCGCGCCGCTGGGGGGGACATTCAGTACTTC.

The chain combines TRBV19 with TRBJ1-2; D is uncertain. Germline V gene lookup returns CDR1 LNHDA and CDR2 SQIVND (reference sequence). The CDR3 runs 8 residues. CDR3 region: CVFRGYTF. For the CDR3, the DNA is TGTGTCTTCCGGGGCTACACCTTC. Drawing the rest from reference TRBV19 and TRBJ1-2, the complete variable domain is DGGITQSPKYLFRKEGQNVTLSCEQNLNHDAMYWYRQDPGQGLRLIYYSQIVNDFQKGDIAEGYSVSREKKESFPLTVTSAQKNPTAFYLCVFRGYTFGSGTRLTVV.

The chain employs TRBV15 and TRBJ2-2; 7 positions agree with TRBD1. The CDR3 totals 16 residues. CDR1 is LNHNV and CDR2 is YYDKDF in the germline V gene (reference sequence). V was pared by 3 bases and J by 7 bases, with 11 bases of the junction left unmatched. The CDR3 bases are TGTGCCACCAGCAGGCCGACAGGGTTGTTAGTCGGGGAGCTGTTTTTT. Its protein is CATSRPTGLLVGELFF. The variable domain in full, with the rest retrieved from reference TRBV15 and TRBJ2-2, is DAMVIQNPRYQVTQFGKPVTLSCSQTLNHNVMYWYQQKSSQAPKLLFHYYDKDFNNEADTPDNFQSRRPNTSFCFLDIRSPGLGDTAMYLCATSRPTGLLVGELFFGEGSRLTVL.

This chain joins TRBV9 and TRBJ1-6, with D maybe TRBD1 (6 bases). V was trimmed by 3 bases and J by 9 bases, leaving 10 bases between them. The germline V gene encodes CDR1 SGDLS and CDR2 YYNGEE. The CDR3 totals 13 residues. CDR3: CASSGPQGSPLHF. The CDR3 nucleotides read TGTGCCAGCAGCGGCCCACAGGGTTCACCCCTCCACTTT.

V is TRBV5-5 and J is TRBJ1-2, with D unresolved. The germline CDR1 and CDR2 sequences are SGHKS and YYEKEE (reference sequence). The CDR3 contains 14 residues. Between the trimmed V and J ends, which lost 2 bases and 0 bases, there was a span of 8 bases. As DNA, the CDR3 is TGTGCCAGCAGCTTCCCCGCGGCTAACTATGGCTACACCTTC. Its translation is CASSFPAANYGYTF.

The CDR3 sequence: CASSIGGDSYGYTF. For the CDR3, the DNA is TGTGCCAGTAGTATAGGAGGGGACAGCTATGGCTACACCTTC. The V gene is TRBV19, the J gene TRBJ1-2; 7 nucleotides align to TRBD1. J lost 4 bases, V lost 1 base, and 3 bases had no gene match. The CDR3 runs to 14 residues. The germline CDR1 and CDR2 sequences are LNHDA and SQIVND (reference sequence).

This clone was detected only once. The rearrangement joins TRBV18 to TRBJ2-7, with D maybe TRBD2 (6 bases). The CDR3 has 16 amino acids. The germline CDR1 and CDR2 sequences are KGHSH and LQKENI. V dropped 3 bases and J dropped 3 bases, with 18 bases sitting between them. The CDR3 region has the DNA TGTGCCAGCTCACCCAATATGCGTCTAGCGAGCTACGAGCAGTACTTC. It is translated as CASSPNMRLASYEQYF.

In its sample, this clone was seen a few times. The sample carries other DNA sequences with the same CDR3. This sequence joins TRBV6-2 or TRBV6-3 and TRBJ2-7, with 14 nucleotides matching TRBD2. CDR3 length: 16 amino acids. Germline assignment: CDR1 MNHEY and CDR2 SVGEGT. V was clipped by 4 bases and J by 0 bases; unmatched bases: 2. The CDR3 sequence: CASSSGLAGGSYEQYF. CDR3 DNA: TGTGCCAGCAGTTCCGGACTAGCGGGAGGCTCCTACGAGCAGTACTTC.

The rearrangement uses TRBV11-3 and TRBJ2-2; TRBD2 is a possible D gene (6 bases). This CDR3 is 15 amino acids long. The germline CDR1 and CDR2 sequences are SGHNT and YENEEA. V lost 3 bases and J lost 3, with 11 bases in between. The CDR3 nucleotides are TGTGCCAGCAGCTTCTGGAGGGCTTACACCGGGGAGCTGTTTTTT. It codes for CASSFWRAYTGELFF. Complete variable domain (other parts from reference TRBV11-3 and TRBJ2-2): EAGVVQSPRYKIIEKKQPVAFWCNPISGHNTLYWYLQNLGQGPELLIRYENEEAVDDSQLPKDRFSAERLKGVDSTLKIQPAELGDSAVYLCASSFWRAYTGELFFGEGSRLTVL.

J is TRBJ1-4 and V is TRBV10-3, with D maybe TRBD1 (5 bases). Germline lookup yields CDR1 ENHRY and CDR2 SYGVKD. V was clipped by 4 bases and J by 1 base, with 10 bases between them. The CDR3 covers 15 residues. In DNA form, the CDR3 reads TGTGCCATCAGTGGGGGGGACGGAACTAATGAAAAACTGTTTTTT. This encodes CAISGGDGTNEKLFF.

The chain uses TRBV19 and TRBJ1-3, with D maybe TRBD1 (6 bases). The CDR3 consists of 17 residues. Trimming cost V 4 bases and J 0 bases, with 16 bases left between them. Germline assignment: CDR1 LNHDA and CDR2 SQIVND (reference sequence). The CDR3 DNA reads TGTGCCAGTAGTAACCTCCGACAGGCCAACTCTGGAAACACCATATATTTT. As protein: CASSNLRQANSGNTIYF.

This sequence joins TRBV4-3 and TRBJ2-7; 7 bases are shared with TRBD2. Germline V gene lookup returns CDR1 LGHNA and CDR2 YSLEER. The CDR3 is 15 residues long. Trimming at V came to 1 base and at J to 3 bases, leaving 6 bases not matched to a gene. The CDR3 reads CASSQGAGTIYEQYF. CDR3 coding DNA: TGCGCCAGCAGCCAAGGGGCCGGGACTATCTACGAGCAGTACTTC.

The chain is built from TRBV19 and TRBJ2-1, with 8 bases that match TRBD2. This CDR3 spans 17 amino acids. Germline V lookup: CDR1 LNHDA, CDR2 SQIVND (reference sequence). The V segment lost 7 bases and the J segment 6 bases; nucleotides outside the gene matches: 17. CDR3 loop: CASTPERGTRAFNEQFF. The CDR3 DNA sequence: TGTGCCAGTACCCCCGAGCGTGGGACTAGAGCATTCAATGAGCAGTTCTTC.

CDR3 amino acids: CASSLDAVEAFF. The DNA for the CDR3 is TGTGCCAGCAGCTTGGATGCAGTTGAAGCTTTCTTT. This rearrangement joins TRBV5-6 to TRBJ1-1; D uncertain. V dropped 0 bases and J dropped 7 bases, with 7 bases sitting between them. CDR1 SGHDT and CDR2 YYEEEE come from the germline V gene. The CDR3 totals 12 residues.

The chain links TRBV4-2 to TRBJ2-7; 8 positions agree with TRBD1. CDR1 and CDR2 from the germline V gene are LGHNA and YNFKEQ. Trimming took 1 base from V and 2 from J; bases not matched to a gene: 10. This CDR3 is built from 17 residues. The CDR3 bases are TGTGCCAGCAGCCAAGGCCCACAGGGGGAATTCGCCTACGAGCAGTACTTC. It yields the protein CASSQGPQGEFAYEQYF.

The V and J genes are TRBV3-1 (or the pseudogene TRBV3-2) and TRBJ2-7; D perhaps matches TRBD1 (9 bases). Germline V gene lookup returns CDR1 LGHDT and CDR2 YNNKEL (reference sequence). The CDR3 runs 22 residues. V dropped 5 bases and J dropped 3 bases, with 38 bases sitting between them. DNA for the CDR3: TGTGCCAGCAGCGCTAGCCGGGACAGGGAACCGGGACTAGGCTTTCGGAACTACGAGCAGTACTTC. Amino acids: CASSASRDREPGLGFRNYEQYF.

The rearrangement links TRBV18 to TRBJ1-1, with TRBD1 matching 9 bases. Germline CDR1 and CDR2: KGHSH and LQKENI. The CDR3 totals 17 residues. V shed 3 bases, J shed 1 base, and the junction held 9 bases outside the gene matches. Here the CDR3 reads CASSPLDRGGPNTEAFF. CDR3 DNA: TGTGCCAGCTCACCGCTGGACAGGGGTGGGCCGAACACTGAAGCTTTCTTT.

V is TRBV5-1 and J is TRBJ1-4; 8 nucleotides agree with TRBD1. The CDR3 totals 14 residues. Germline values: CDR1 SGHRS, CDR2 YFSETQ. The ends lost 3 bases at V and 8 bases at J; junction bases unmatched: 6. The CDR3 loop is CASSSTGDREKLFF. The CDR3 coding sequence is TGCGCCAGCAGCTCGACAGGGGATAGAGAAAAACTGTTTTTT.

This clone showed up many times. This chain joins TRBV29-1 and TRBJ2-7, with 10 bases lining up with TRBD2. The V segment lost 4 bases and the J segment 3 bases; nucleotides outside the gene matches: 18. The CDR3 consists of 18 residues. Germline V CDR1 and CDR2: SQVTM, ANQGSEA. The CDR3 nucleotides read TGCAGCGTTGCCAAGAAGTACCCCGGGACTAGCGAAAACTACGAGCAGTACTTC. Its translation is CSVAKKYPGTSENYEQYF.